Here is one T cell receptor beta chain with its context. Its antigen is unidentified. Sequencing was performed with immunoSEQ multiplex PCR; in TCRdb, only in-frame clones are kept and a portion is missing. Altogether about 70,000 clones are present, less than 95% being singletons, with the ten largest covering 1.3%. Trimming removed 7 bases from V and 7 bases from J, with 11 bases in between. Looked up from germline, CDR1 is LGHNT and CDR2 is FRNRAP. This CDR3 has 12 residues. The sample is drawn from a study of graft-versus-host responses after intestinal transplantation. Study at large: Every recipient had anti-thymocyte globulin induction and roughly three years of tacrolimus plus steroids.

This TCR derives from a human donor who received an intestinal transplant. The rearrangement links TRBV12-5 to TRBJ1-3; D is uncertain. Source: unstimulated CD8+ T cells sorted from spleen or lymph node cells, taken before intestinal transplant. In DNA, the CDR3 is TGTGCTAGTGCCCTCGGAGGGAACACCATATATTTT. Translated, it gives CASALGGNTIYF.